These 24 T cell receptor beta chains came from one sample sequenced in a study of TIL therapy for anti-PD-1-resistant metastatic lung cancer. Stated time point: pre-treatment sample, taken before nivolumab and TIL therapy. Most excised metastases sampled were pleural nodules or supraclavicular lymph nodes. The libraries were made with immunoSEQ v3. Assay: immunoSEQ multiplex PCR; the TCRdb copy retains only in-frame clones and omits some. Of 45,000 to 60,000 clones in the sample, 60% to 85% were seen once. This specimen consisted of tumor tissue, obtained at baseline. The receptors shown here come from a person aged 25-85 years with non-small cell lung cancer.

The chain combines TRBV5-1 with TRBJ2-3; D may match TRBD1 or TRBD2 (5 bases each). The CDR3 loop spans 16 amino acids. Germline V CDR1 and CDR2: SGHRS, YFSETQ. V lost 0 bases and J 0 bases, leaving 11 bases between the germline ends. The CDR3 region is CASSLGDGRSTDTQYF. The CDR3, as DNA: TGCGCCAGCAGCTTGGGGGACGGAAGGAGCACAGATACGCAGTATTTT.

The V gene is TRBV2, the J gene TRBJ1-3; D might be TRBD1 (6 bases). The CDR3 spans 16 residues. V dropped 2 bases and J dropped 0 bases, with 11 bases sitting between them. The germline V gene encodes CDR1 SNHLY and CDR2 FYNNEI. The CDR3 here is CASSETGPASGNTIYF. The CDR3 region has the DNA TGTGCCAGCAGTGAAACAGGGCCCGCCTCTGGAAACACCATATATTTT.

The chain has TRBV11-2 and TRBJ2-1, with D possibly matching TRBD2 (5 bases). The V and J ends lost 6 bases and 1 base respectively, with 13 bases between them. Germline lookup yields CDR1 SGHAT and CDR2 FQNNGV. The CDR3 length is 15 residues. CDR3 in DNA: TGTGCCAGCAGTTTCGCCGGACTTTCCTACAATGAGCAGTTCTTC. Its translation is CASSFAGLSYNEQFF.

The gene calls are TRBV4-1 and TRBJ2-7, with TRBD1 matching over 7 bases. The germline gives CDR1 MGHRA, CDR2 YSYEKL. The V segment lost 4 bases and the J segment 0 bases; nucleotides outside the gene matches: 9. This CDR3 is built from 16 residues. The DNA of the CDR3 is TGCGCCAGCAGCCCCGGACAGGTCGCCCGCTCCTACGAGCAGTACTTC. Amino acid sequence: CASSPGQVARSYEQYF.

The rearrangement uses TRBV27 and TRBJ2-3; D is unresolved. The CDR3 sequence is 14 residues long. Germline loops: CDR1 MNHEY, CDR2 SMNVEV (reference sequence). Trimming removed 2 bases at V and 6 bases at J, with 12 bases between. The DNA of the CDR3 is TGTGCCAGCAGTTTAGCGCAAGCTGGGGATACGCAGTATTTT. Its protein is CASSLAQAGDTQYF.

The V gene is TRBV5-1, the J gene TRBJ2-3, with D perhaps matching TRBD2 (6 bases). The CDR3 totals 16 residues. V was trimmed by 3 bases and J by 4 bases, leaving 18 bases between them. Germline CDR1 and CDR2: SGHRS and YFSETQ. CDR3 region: CASSSGLMARADTQYF. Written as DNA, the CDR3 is TGCGCCAGCAGCTCGGGACTTATGGCACGGGCAGATACGCAGTATTTT.

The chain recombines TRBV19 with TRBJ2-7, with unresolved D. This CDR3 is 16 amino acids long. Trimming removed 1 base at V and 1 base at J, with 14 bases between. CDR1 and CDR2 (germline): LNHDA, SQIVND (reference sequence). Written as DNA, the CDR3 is TGTGCCAGTAGTATAGCTGCAGGCCTCGCTTCCTACGAGCAGTACTTC. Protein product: CASSIAAGLASYEQYF. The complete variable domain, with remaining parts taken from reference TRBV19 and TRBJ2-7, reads DGGITQSPKYLFRKEGQNVTLSCEQNLNHDAMYWYRQDPGQGLRLIYYSQIVNDFQKGDIAEGYSVSREKKESFPLTVTSAQKNPTAFYLCASSIAAGLASYEQYFGPGTRLTVT.

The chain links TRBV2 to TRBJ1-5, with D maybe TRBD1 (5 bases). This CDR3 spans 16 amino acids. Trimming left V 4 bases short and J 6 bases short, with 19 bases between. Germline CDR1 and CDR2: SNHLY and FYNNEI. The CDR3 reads CASSGGSTGGGQPQHF. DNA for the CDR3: TGTGCCAGCAGTGGTGGGAGTACCGGGGGGGGTCAGCCCCAGCATTTT.

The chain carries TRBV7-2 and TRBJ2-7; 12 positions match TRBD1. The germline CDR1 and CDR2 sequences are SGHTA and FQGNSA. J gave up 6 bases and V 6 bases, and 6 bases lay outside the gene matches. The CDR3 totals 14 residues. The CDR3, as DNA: TGTGCCAGCAGACCCGGGACAGGGGGCTTCGAGCAGTACTTC. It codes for CASRPGTGGFEQYF.

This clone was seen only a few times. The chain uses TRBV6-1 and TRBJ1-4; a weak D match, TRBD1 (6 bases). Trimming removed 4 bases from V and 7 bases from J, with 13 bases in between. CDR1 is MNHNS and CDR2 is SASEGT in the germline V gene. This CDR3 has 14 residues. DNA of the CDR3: TGTGCCAGCAGTGTCAGGGGTAACAGTGAAAAACTGTTTTTT. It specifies CASSVRGNSEKLFF.

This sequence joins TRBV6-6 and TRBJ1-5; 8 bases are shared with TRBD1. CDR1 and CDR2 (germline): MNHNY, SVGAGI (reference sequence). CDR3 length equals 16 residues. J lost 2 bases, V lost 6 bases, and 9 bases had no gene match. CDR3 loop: CASRPGQGMRNQPQHF. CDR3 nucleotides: TGTGCCAGCAGACCCGGACAGGGTATGCGCAATCAGCCCCAGCATTTT.

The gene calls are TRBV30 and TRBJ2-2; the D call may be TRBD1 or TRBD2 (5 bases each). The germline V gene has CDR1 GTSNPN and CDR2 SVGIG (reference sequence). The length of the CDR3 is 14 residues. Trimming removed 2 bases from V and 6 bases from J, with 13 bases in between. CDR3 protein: CAWSPGREAGELFF. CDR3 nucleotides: TGTGCCTGGAGTCCGGGACGTGAAGCCGGGGAGCTGTTTTTT. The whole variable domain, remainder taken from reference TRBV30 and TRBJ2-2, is SQTIHQWPATLVQPVGSPLSLECTVEGTSNPNLYWYRQAAGRGLQLLFYSVGIGQISSEVPQNLSASRPQDRQFILSSKKLLLSDSGFYLCAWSPGREAGELFFGEGSRLTVL.

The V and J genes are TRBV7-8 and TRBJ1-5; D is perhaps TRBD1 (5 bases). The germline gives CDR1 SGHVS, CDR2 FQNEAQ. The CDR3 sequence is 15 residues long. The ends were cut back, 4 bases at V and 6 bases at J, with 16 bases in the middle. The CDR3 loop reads CASSSDGGSGQPQHF. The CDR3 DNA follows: TGTGCCAGCAGCTCAGATGGGGGGTCGGGTCAGCCCCAGCATTTT.

The CDR3 region is CASSLGDRVVVTQYF. The CDR3 nucleotides read TGTGCCAGCAGCTTAGGGGACAGGGTTGTGGTGACCCAGTACTTC. The chain uses TRBV11-2 and TRBJ2-5; 9 positions match TRBD1. V lost 1 base, J lost 7 bases, and 7 bases stayed unmatched. Germline CDR1 and CDR2: SGHAT and FQNNGV. The CDR3 extends over 15 amino acids.

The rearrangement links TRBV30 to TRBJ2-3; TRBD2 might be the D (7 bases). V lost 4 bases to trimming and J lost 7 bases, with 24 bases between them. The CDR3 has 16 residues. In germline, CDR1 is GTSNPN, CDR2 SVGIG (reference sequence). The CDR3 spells CAWTSGGVTGLNTQYF. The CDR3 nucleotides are TGTGCCTGGACCTCGGGGGGAGTTACAGGGCTAAATACGCAGTATTTT. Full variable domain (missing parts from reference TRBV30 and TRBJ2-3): SQTIHQWPATLVQPVGSPLSLECTVEGTSNPNLYWYRQAAGRGLQLLFYSVGIGQISSEVPQNLSASRPQDRQFILSSKKLLLSDSGFYLCAWTSGGVTGLNTQYFGPGTRLTVL.

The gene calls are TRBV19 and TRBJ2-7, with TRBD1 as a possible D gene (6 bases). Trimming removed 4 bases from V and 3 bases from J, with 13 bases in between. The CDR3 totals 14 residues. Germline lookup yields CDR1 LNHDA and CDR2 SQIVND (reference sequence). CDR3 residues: CASSSSQGSYEQYF. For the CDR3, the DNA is TGTGCCAGTAGTAGTTCACAGGGAAGCTACGAGCAGTACTTC.

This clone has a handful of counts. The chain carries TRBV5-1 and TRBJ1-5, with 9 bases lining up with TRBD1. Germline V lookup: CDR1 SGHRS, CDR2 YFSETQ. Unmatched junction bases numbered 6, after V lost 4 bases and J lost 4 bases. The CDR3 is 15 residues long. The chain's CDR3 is CASSAGTGRNQPQHF. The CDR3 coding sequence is TGCGCCAGCAGCGCGGGGACAGGGAGGAATCAGCCCCAGCATTTT. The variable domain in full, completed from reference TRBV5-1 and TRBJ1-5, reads KAGVTQTPRYLIKTRGQQVTLSCSPISGHRSVSWYQQTPGQGLQFLFEYFSETQRNKGNFPGRFSGRQFSNSRSEMNVSTLELGDSALYLCASSAGTGRNQPQHFGDGTRLSIL.

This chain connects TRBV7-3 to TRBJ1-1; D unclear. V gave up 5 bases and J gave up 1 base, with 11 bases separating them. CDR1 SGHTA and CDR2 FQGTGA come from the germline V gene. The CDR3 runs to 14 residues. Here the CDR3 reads CASSADPSNTEAFF. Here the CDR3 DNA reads TGTGCCAGCAGCGCGGACCCCTCGAACACTGAAGCTTTCTTT.

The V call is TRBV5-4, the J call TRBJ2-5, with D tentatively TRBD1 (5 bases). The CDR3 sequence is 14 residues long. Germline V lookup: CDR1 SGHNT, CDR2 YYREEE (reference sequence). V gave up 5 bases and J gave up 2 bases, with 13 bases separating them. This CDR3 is CASRPRSGQETQYF. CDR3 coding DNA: TGTGCCAGCAGACCCCGCTCAGGGCAAGAGACCCAGTACTTC.

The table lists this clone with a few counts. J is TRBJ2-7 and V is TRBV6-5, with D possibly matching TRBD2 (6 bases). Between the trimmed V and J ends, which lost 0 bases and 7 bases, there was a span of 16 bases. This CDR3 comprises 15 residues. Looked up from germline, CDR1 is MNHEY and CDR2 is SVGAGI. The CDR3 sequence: CASSYSIGFGSEQYF. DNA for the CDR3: TGTGCCAGCAGTTACTCGATTGGGTTCGGGAGTGAGCAGTACTTC.

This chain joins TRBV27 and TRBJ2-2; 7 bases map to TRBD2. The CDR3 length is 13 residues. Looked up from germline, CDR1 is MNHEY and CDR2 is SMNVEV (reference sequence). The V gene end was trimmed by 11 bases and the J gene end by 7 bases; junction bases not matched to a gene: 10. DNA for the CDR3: TGTGCCGTGAGGTGGGGGGGTAGCGGGGAGCTGTTTTTT. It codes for CAVRWGGSGELFF.

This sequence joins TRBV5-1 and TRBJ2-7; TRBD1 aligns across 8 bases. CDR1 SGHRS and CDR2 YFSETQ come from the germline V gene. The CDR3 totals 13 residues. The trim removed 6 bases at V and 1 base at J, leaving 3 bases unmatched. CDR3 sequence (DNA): TGCGCCAGCACCAGACAGGGGTCCTACGAGCAGTACTTC. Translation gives CASTRQGSYEQYF. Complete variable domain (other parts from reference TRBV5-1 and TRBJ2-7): KAGVTQTPRYLIKTRGQQVTLSCSPISGHRSVSWYQQTPGQGLQFLFEYFSETQRNKGNFPGRFSGRQFSNSRSEMNVSTLELGDSALYLCASTRQGSYEQYFGPGTRLTVT.

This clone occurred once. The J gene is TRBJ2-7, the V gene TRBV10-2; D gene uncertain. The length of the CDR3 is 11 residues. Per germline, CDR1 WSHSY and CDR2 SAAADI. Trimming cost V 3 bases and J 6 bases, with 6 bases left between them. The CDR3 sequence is CASSDSGEQYF. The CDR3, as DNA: TGCGCCAGCAGTGATTCAGGCGAGCAGTACTTC.

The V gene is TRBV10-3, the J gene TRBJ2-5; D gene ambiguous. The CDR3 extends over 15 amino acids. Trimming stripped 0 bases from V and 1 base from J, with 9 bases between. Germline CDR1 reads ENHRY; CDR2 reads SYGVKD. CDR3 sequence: CAISESITVQETQYF. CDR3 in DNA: TGTGCCATCAGTGAGTCGATCACCGTCCAAGAGACCCAGTACTTC.